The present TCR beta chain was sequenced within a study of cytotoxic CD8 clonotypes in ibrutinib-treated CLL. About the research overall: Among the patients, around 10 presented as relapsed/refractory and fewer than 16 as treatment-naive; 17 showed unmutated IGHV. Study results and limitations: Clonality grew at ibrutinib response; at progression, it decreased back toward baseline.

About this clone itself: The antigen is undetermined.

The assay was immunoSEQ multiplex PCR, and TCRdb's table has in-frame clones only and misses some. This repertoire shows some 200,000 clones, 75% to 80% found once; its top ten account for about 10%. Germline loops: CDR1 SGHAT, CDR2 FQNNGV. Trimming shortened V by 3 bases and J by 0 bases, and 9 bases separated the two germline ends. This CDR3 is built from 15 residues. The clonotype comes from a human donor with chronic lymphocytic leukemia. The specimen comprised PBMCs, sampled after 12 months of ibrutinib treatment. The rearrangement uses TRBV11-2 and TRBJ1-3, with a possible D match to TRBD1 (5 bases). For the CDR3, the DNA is TGTGCCAGCAGCTTGGGGCAACTCTCTGGAAACACCATATATTTT. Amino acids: CASSLGQLSGNTIYF.